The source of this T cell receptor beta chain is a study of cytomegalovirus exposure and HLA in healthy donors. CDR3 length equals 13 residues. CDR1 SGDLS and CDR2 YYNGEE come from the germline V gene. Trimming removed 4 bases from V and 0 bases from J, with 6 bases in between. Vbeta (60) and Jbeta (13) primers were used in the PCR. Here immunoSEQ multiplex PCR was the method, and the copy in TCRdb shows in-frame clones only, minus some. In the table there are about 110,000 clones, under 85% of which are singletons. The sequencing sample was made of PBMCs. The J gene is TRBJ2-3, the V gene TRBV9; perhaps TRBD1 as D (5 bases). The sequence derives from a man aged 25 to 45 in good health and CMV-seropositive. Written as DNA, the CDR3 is TGTGCCAGCAGCCGACAGAGCACAGATACGCAGTATTTT. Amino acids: CASSRQSTDTQYF.